This T cell receptor beta chain is from a study of cytomegalovirus exposure and HLA in healthy donors. Study findings and constraints: Most likely, a cluster of highly shared sequence variants arose as a sequencing artifact. The study assumed roughly uniform donor sequencing depth for presence/absence analyses.

This CDR3 spans 11 amino acids. Trimming took off 2 bases at V and 3 bases at J, with 2 bases between the two ends. The germline CDR1 and CDR2 sequences are SGHVS and FQNEAQ. To note about this clone: As yet, its antigen is unknown.

PCR involved 60 Vbeta and 13 Jbeta primers. The protocol was immunoSEQ multiplex PCR, while the TCRdb copy is restricted to in-frame clones and leaves out a portion. The sample consists of about 180,000 clones, 77% of them appearing once. The source is a man younger than 35 in good health and CMV-seronegative. The material sequenced was PBMCs. The rearrangement links TRBV7-8 to TRBJ2-7; D is ambiguous. The CDR3 loop reads CASSLLYEQYF. The CDR3 DNA reads as TGTGCCAGCAGCTTACTCTACGAGCAGTACTTC. Full variable domain (outside the CDR3, taken from reference TRBV7-8 and TRBJ2-7): GAGVSQSPRYKVAKRGQDVALRCDPISGHVSLFWYQQALGQGPEFLTYFQNEAQLDKSGLPSDRFFAERPEGSVSTLKIQRTQQEDSAVYLCASSLLYEQYFGPGTRLTVT.